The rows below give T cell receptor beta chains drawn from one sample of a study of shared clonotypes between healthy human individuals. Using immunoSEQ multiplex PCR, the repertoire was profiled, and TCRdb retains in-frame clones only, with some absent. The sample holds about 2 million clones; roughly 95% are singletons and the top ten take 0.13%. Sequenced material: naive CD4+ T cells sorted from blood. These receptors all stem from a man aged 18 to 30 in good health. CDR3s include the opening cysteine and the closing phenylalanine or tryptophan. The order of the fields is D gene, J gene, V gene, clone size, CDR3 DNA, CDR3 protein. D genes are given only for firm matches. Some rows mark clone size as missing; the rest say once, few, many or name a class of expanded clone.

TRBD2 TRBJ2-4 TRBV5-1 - TGCGCCAGCAGCTCGTTGGGACTAGCGGGAGTGGAAGGCAAAAACATTCAGTACTTC CASSSLGLAGVEGKNIQYF
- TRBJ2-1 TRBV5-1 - TGCGCCAGCAGCTTCGGGGGACACAATGAGCAGTTCTTC CASSFGGHNEQFF
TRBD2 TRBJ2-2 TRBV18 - TGTGCCAGCTCACCACTCGGGACTACGATTCCCGGGGAGCTGTTTTTT CASSPLGTTIPGELFF
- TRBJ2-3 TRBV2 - TGTGCCAGCAGTGGGGAAAGTGCTGCTGGGACGCAGTATTTT CASSGESAAGTQYF
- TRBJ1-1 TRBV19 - TGTGCCAGTAGTATTCGGACCCGGTGGGGGACTTCGAACACTGAAGCTTTCTTT CASSIRTRWGTSNTEAFF
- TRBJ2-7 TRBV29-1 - TGCAGCGTTTGGGCCAGGGACAACGAGCAGTACTTC CSVWARDNEQYF
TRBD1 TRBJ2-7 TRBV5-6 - TGTGCCAGCAGCTCTACCGGGACAGGGTCCTACGAGCAGTACTTC CASSSTGTGSYEQYF
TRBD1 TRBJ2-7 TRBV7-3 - TGTGCCAGCAGCTTGGACAGGGACGCCTACGAGCAGTACTTC CASSLDRDAYEQYF
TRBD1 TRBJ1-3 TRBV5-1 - TGCGCCAGCAGCTTGGGACAGGGGACTGGAAACACCATATATTTT CASSLGQGTGNTIYF
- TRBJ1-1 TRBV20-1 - TGCAGTGCTTTTAACACTGAAGCTTTCTTT CSAFNTEAFF
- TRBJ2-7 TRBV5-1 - TGCGCCAGCAGCTTGGGACAGGAGCAGTACTTC CASSLGQEQYF
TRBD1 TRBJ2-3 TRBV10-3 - TGTGCCATCAGTGGACAGGGGGCCCCCACAGATACGCAGTATTTT CAISGQGAPTDTQYF
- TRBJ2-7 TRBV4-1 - TGCGCCAGCAGCCCCCGGGACGACCTCCTCCTCGAGCAGTACTTC CASSPRDDLLLEQYF
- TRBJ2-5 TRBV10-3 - TGTGCCATCAGTGAACGCGAGACCCAGTACTTC CAISERETQYF
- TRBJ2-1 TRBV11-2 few TGTGCCAGCAGCTTAGGACAGGCGGGTGAGCAGTTCTTC CASSLGQAGEQFF
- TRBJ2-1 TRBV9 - TGTGCCAGCAGCGTAGGCGGGGCATTCCCCCATGAGCAGTTCTTC CASSVGGAFPHEQFF
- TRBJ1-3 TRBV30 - TGTGCCTGGAGTGTAGGAGGGAGTGGAAACACCATATATTTT CAWSVGGSGNTIYF
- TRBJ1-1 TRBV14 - TGTGCCAGCAGCCGCAGGGGAGGGCTGAACACTGAAGCTTTCTTT CASSRRGGLNTEAFF
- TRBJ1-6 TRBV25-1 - TGTGCCAGCAGTGAATGGGATGGGCTTAATTCACCCCTCCACTTT CASSEWDGLNSPLHF
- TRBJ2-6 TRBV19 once TGTGCCAGTAGTATTTGGTCTGGGGCCAACGTCCTGACTTTC CASSIWSGANVLTF
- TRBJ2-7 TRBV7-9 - TGTGCCAGCAGCTTAGCAAGAGGGAGCTACGAGCAGTACTTC CASSLARGSYEQYF
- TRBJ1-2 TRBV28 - TGTGCCATCAACCCTAGGACGGGCTATGGCTACACCTTC CAINPRTGYGYTF
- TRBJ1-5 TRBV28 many TGTGCCAGCAGTTTATCCGAAGGGCAGCCCCAGCATTTT CASSLSEGQPQHF
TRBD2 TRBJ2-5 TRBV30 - TGTGCCTTACTCCCCTGGGCTAGCGGGAGGGCAGCAGAGACCCAGTACTTC CALLPWASGRAAETQYF
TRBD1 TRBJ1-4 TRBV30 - TGTGCCTGGGCCCGGGACAGTAATGAAAAACTGTTTTTT CAWARDSNEKLFF
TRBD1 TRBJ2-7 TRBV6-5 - TGTGCCAGCAGTTACGACGGACAGGGGGCCTACGAGCAGTACTTC CASSYDGQGAYEQYF
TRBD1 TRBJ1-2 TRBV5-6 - TGTGCCAGCAGCTTGCGGACAGGGTGGGATGGCTACACCTTC CASSLRTGWDGYTF
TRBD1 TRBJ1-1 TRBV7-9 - TGTGCCAGCAGCTCCCGATACGACAGGGAAGGGAACACTGAAGCTTTCTTT CASSSRYDREGNTEAFF
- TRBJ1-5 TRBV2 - TGTGCCAGCAGTCTAAGGGGGGCCGGCAATCAGCCCCAGCATTTT CASSLRGAGNQPQHF
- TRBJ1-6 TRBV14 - TGTGCCAGCAGCCAAGTGCTCCTCCAGGGTGGAAATTCACCCCTCCACTTT CASSQVLLQGGNSPLHF
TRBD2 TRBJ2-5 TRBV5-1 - TGCGCCAGCAGCTCTAGCGGGGAGGTCCAAGAGACCCAGTACTTC CASSSSGEVQETQYF
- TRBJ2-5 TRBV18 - TGTGCCAGCTCTTTTGGCAGAAAAGAGACCCAGTACTTC CASSFGRKETQYF
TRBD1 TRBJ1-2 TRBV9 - TGTGCCAGCAGCGTAGCACTGGACAGGGGGCAGGGCTACACCTTC CASSVALDRGQGYTF
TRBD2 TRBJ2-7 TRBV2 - TGTGCCAGCAGTGAGTCAGTAGCGGGAGTTTCCCGGTACTTC CASSESVAGVSRYF
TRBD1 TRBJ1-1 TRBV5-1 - TGCGCCAGCAGCGGGACAGGGCCCACTGAAGCTTTCTTT CASSGTGPTEAFF
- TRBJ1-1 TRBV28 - TGTGCCAGCAGTCCCACCTTGAACACTGAAGCTTTCTTT CASSPTLNTEAFF
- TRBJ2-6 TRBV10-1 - TGCGCCAGCAGTGAAGAACGACGACAGCCTGGGGCCAACGTCCTGACTTTC CASSEERRQPGANVLTF
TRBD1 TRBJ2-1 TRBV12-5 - TGTGCTAGTGGCCTCTGGGGACAGGGGACTACCTACAATGAGCAGTTCTTC CASGLWGQGTTYNEQFF
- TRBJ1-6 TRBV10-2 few TGCGCCAGCAGTCAGAATTCACCCCTCCACTTT CASSQNSPLHF
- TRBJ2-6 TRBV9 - TGTGCCAGCAGCGTAGGCCCGACCGGAGGGGCCAACGTCCTGACTTTC CASSVGPTGGANVLTF
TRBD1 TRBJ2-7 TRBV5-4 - TGTGCCAGCAGCTACGGGACAGGGGGCAGAGGCGAGCAGTACTTC CASSYGTGGRGEQYF
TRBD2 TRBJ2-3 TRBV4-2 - TGTGCCAGCAGCCAAGAGGTAGCGGGATTCACAGATACGCAGTATTTT CASSQEVAGFTDTQYF
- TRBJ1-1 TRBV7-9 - TGTGCCAGCAGCTTAGTTCAGAGTTTGAACACTGAAGCTTTCTTT CASSLVQSLNTEAFF
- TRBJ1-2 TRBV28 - TGTGCCAGCAGTTTTTTCGGTGGCTACACCTTC CASSFFGGYTF
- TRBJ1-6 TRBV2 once TGTGCCAGCAGTGAACGTCGGAGCTCCTATAATTCACCCCTCCACTTT CASSERRSSYNSPLHF
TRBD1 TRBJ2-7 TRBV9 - TGTGCCAGCAGGTACGACAGGGACTACGAGCAGTACTTC CASRYDRDYEQYF
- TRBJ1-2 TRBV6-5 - TGTGCCAGCAGTTACTGCTTCGGAGGTCCGATCTCGGGCTACACCTTC CASSYCFGGPISGYTF
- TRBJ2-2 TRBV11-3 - TGTGCCAGCAGCCTCCGGTCAGGGGTCACCGGGGAGCTGTTTTTT CASSLRSGVTGELFF
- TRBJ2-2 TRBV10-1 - TGCGCCAGCTGCCCCTCCGGCACCGGGGAGCTGTTTTTT CASCPSGTGELFF